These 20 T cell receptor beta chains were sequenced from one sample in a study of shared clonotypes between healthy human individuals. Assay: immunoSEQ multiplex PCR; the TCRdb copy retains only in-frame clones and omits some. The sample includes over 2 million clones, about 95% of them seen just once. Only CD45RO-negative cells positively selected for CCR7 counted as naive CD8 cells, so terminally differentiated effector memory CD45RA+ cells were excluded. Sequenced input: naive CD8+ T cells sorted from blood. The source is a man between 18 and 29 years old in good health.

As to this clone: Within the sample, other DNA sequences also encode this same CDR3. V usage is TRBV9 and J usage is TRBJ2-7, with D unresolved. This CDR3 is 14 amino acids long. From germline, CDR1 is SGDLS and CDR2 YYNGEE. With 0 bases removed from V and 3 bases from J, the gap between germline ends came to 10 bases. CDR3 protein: CASSVGPTDYEQYF. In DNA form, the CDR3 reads TGTGCCAGCAGCGTAGGGCCGACCGACTACGAGCAGTACTTC.

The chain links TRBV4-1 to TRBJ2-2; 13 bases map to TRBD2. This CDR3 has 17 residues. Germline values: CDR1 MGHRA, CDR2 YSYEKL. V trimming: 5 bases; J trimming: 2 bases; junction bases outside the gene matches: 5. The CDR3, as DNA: TGCGCCAGCAGCTATACTAGCGGGGGGGTCAACACCGGGGAGCTGTTTTTT. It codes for CASSYTSGGVNTGELFF.

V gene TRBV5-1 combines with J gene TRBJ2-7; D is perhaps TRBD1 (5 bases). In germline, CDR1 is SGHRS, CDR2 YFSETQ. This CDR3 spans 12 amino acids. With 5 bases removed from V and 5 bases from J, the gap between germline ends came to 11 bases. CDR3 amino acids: CASRAGWDEQYF. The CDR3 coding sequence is TGCGCCAGCAGGGCAGGGTGGGACGAGCAGTACTTC. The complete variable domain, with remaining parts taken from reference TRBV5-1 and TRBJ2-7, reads KAGVTQTPRYLIKTRGQQVTLSCSPISGHRSVSWYQQTPGQGLQFLFEYFSETQRNKGNFPGRFSGRQFSNSRSEMNVSTLELGDSALYLCASRAGWDEQYFGPGTRLTVT.

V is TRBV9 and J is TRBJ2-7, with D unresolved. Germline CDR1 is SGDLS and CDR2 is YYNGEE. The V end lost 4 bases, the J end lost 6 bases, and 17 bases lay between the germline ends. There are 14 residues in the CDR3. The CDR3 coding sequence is TGTGCCAGCAGCCGCTGGGCAGAAGCCCGCGAGCAGTACTTC. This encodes CASSRWAEAREQYF.

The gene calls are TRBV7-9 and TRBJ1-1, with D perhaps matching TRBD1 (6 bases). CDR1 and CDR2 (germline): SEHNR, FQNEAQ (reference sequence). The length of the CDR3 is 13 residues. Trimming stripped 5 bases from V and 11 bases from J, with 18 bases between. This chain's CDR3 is CASSPPLAGEAFF. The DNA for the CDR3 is TGTGCCAGCAGCCCCCCCCTCGCAGGGGAGGCTTTCTTT.

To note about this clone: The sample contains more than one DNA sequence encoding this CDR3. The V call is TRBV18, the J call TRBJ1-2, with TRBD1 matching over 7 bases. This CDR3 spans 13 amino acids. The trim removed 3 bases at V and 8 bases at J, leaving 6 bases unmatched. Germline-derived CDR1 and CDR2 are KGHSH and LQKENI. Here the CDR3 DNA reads TGTGCCAGCTCACCTCCCGGGACAGAAGGCTACACCTTC. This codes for CASSPPGTEGYTF.

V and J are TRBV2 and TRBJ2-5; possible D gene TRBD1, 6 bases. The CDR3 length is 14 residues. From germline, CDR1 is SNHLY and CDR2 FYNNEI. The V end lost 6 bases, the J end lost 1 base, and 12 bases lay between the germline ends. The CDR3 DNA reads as TGTGCCAGCAGGCCCGGGACAATCCAAGAGACCCAGTACTTC. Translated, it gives CASRPGTIQETQYF.

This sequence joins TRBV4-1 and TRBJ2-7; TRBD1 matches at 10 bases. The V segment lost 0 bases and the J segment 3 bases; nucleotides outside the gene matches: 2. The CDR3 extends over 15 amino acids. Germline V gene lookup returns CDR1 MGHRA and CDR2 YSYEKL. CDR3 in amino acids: CASSQEGTGDYEQYF. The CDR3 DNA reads TGCGCCAGCAGCCAAGAGGGGACAGGGGACTACGAGCAGTACTTC.

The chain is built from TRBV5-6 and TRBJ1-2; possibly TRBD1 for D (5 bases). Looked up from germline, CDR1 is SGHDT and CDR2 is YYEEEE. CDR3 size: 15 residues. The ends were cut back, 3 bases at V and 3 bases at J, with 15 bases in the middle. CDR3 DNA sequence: TGTGCCAGCAGCTCCTCGGGGCAATATGACTATGGCTACACCTTC. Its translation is CASSSSGQYDYGYTF.

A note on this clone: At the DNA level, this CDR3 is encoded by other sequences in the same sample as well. Here the CDR3 reads CASSNTDTQYF. The CDR3 bases are TGTGCCAGCAGTAACACAGATACGCAGTATTTT. The chain combines TRBV11-2 with TRBJ2-3, with no clear D. In germline, CDR1 is SGHAT, CDR2 FQNNGV. This CDR3 comprises 11 residues. V was shortened by 6 bases and J by 2 bases, with 3 bases between the two germline ends.

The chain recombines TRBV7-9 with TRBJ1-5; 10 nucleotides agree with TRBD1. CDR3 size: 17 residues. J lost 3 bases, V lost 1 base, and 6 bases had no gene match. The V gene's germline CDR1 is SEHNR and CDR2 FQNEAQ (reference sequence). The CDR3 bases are TGTGCCAGCAGCTTAGGTGGGACAGGGGAGAACAATCAGCCCCAGCATTTT. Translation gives CASSLGGTGENNQPQHF.

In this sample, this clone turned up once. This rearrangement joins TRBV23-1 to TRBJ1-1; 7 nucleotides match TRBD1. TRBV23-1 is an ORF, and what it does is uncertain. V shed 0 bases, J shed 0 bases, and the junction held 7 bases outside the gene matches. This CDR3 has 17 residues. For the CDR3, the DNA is TGCGCCAGCAGTCAATCGTTCTGGGACAGCTTGAACACTGAAGCTTTCTTT. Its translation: CASSQSFWDSLNTEAFF.

CDR3 DNA: TGCGCCAGCAGTGAGTTTCTAGCCTACGAGCAGTACTTC. Amino acids: CASSEFLAYEQYF. This sequence joins TRBV10-2 and TRBJ2-7, with D unclear. This CDR3 has 13 residues. V lost 1 base to trimming and J lost 2 bases, with 6 bases between them. Germline V CDR1 and CDR2: WSHSY, SAAADI.

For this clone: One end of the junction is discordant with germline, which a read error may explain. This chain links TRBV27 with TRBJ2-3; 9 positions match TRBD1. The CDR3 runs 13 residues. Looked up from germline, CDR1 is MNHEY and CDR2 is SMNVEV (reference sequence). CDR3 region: CASSFSGGQGFHF. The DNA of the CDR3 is TGTGCCAGCAGTTTCTCCGGGGGACAGGGTTTCCATTTT.

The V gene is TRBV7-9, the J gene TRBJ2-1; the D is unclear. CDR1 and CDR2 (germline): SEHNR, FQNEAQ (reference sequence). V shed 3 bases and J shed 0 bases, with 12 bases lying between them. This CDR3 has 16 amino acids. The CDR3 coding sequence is TGTGCCAGCAGCTTCTGGGCCTCGAGCTCCTACAATGAGCAGTTCTTC. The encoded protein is CASSFWASSSYNEQFF.

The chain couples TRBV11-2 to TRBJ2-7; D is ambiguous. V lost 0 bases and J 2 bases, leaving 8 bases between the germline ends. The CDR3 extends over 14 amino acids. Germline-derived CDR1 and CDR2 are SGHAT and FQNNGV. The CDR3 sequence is CASSLDSIPYEQYF. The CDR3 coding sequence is TGTGCCAGCAGCTTAGATTCGATTCCCTACGAGCAGTACTTC.

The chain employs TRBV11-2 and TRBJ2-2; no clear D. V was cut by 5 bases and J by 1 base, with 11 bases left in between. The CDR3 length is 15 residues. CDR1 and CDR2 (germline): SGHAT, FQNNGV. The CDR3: CASSPRAENTGELFF. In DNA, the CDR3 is TGTGCCAGCAGCCCCCGTGCAGAGAACACCGGGGAGCTGTTTTTT.

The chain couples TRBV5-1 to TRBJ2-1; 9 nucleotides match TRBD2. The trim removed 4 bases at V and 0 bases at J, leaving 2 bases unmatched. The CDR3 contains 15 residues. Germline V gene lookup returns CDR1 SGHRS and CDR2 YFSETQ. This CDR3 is CASSLAGNSYNEQFF. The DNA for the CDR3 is TGCGCCAGCAGCCTAGCGGGAAACTCCTACAATGAGCAGTTCTTC.

CDR3 bases: TGCGCCAGCAGCCAAGAAACGGGTTACTCCTACGAGCAGTACTTC. Its protein product is CASSQETGYSYEQYF. This chain uses TRBV4-1 with TRBJ2-7; no clear D. The CDR3 runs to 15 residues. The germline CDR1 and CDR2 sequences are MGHRA and YSYEKL. Between the trimmed V and J ends, which lost 0 bases and 0 bases, there was a span of 9 bases.

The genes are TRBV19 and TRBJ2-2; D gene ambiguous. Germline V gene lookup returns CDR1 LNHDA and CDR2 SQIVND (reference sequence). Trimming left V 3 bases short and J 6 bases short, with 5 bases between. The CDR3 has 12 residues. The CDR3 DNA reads TGTGCCAGTAGTATCATACCCGGGGAGCTGTTTTTT. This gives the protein CASSIIPGELFF. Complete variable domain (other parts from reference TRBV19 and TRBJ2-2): DGGITQSPKYLFRKEGQNVTLSCEQNLNHDAMYWYRQDPGQGLRLIYYSQIVNDFQKGDIAEGYSVSREKKESFPLTVTSAQKNPTAFYLCASSIIPGELFFGEGSRLTVL.